The 22 T cell receptor beta chains in this list originate from one sample, sequenced in a study of technical replicates of blood from a few donors. Assay: immunoSEQ multiplex PCR; the TCRdb copy retains only in-frame clones and omits some. The sample lists 55,000 to 75,000 clones, 80% to 90% occurring once. Sequenced: PBMCs. These receptors all come from a human donor in good health. Some clones in this sample may be carry-over from other donors' samples.

This chain connects TRBV4-3 to TRBJ2-7; 9 positions match TRBD1. From germline, CDR1 is LGHNA and CDR2 YSLEER. Unmatched junction bases numbered 9, after V lost 0 bases and J lost 3 bases. The CDR3 sequence is 17 residues long. The chain's CDR3 is CASSQDRLSGQGYEQYF. The CDR3 bases are TGCGCCAGCAGCCAAGATCGGCTGTCGGGACAGGGCTACGAGCAGTACTTC.

This chain connects TRBV14 to TRBJ1-2; 8 bases align to TRBD1. Trimming cost V 0 bases and J 7 bases; bases outside gene matches: 4. The CDR3 runs 14 residues. CDR1 SGHDN and CDR2 FVKESK come from the germline V gene. The DNA of the CDR3 is TGTGCCAGCAGCCAAGACAGGGGGCAGGGTGGCTACACCTTC. It specifies CASSQDRGQGGYTF.

V is TRBV2 and J is TRBJ1-3; the D is unclear. Germline assignment: CDR1 SNHLY and CDR2 FYNNEI. V lost 4 bases to trimming and J lost 1 base, with 8 bases between them. The CDR3 sequence is 14 residues long. CDR3 sequence reads: CASSGRLSGNTIYF. The CDR3 DNA reads as TGTGCCAGCAGTGGGCGGTTGTCTGGAAACACCATATATTTT.

V gene TRBV9 combines with J gene TRBJ2-1, with TRBD2 identical over 10 bases. Per the germline V gene, CDR1 is SGDLS and CDR2 is YYNGEE. V trimming: 3 bases; J trimming: 5 bases; junction bases outside the gene matches: 11. This CDR3 has 17 residues. Written as DNA, the CDR3 is TGTGCCAGCAGCGCCCCCCTAGCGGGAGTAATCCACAATGAGCAGTTCTTC. Residues: CASSAPLAGVIHNEQFF.

This chain uses TRBV11-2 with TRBJ1-3, with a weak D call TRBD1 (6 bases). V lost 5 bases and J 3 bases, leaving 20 bases between the germline ends. The CDR3 has 17 residues. Per the germline V gene, CDR1 is SGHAT and CDR2 is FQNNGV. CDR3: CASSASQGKLFGNTIYF. The CDR3 region has the DNA TGTGCCAGCAGCGCTTCACAGGGAAAGCTCTTTGGAAACACCATATATTTT.

The table lists this clone with a few counts. The chain couples TRBV29-1 to TRBJ1-2; the match to TRBD1 covers 9 bases. The CDR3 sequence is 12 residues long. Trimming removed 2 bases from V and 6 bases from J; junction bases left unmatched: 1. CDR1 is SQVTM, CDR2 ANQGSEA, per germline. The CDR3 sequence: CSVERQGDGYTF. DNA of the CDR3: TGCAGCGTTGAAAGACAGGGGGATGGCTACACCTTC.

This chain joins TRBV5-4 and TRBJ1-2, with D tentatively TRBD1 (6 bases). The CDR3 has 15 amino acids. The germline gives CDR1 SGHNT, CDR2 YYREEE (reference sequence). Trimming pared 4 bases from V and 3 bases from J, leaving 16 bases between. Here the CDR3 reads CASSPDWGGDYGYTF. CDR3 bases: TGTGCCAGCAGCCCCGATTGGGGGGGCGACTATGGCTACACCTTC.

The chain recombines TRBV29-1 with TRBJ2-1, with D perhaps matching TRBD2 (6 bases). The ends were cut back, 4 bases at V and 4 bases at J, with 11 bases in the middle. Germline CDR1 and CDR2: SQVTM and ANQGSEA. The CDR3 loop spans 13 amino acids. CDR3 in DNA: TGCAGCGTTGCGCGGGGCCCATACAATGAGCAGTTCTTC. This gives the protein CSVARGPYNEQFF.

This clone was found once. The rearrangement joins TRBV14 to TRBJ2-1, with 11 nucleotides matching TRBD2. Germline V gene data show CDR1 as SGHDN and CDR2 as FVKESK. After removal of 6 bases from V and 14 bases from J, the junction contained 6 bases not matched to a gene. The CDR3 runs 12 residues. CDR3 bases: TGTGCCAGCAGTTCGACTAGCGGGATAAAGTTCTTC. Its translation: CASSSTSGIKFF.

The chain couples TRBV21-1 to TRBJ2-2; the table's TRBD1 call for D was not verified on the DNA. TRBV21-1 is assigned pseudogene status. There are 16 residues in the CDR3. DNA of the CDR3: TGTGCCAGCACCTTGTGGACAGGGGCGAACACCGGGGAGCTGTTTTTT. The encoded protein is CASTLWTGANTGELFF.

V is TRBV13 and J is TRBJ1-2, with D perhaps TRBD1 (5 bases). Germline loops: CDR1 PRHDT, CDR2 FYEKMQ (reference sequence). The CDR3 consists of 13 residues. The V gene lost 5 bases and the J gene lost 7 bases, with 14 bases spanning the gap. The CDR3 loop reads CASSPYPGPGYTF. Here the CDR3 DNA reads TGTGCCAGCAGCCCTTATCCAGGGCCTGGCTACACCTTC.

This clone was detected once. This chain connects TRBV19 to TRBJ2-1, with D perhaps matching TRBD2 (6 bases). The V end was cut by 2 bases, the J end by 4 bases, with 24 bases between. CDR3 length: 19 amino acids. CDR1 is LNHDA, CDR2 SQIVND, per germline (reference sequence). The CDR3: CASSIRGGIKLEEYNEQFF. The CDR3 DNA is TGTGCCAGTAGTATAAGGGGCGGGATCAAACTGGAGGAATACAATGAGCAGTTCTTC.

DNA of the CDR3: TGTGCCACCCGGCCGCAGGGGCCTGGTGGAAACACCATATATTTT. It yields the protein CATRPQGPGGNTIYF. J is TRBJ1-3 and V is TRBV6-1; a weak D match, TRBD1 (6 bases). CDR1 is MNHNS, CDR2 SASEGT, per germline. This CDR3 is built from 15 residues. Between the trimmed V and J ends, which lost 10 bases and 3 bases, there was a span of 19 bases.

The chain links TRBV7-2 to TRBJ2-7; D uncertain. The CDR3 length is 12 residues. The germline V gene encodes CDR1 SGHTA and CDR2 FQGNSA. Trimming removed 5 bases at V and 5 bases at J, with 10 bases between. The CDR3 is CASSLVGNEQYF. Written as DNA, the CDR3 is TGTGCCAGCAGCCTCGTTGGCAACGAGCAGTACTTC.

The chain links TRBV4-3 to TRBJ2-3; 8 bases fit TRBD2. There are 16 residues in the CDR3. The ends lost 1 base at V and 0 bases at J; junction bases unmatched: 3. Germline V gene sequence: CDR1 LGHNA, CDR2 YSLEER. CDR3 region: CASSQVTGGSTDTQYF. The CDR3 region has the DNA TGCGCCAGCAGCCAAGTGACGGGGGGGAGCACAGATACGCAGTATTTT.

The rearrangement links TRBV11-2 to TRBJ2-7, with D possibly matching TRBD1 (5 bases). V lost 6 bases, J lost 2 bases, and 11 bases lay in between. Germline V gives CDR1 SGHAT, CDR2 FQNNGV. This CDR3 comprises 13 residues. The CDR3 DNA is TGTGCCAGCAGTCACAGGTGGACCTACGAGCAGTACTTC. Its protein product is CASSHRWTYEQYF.

This chain links TRBV5-1 with TRBJ1-3; D remains ambiguous. The CDR3 loop spans 16 amino acids. Germline V gene data show CDR1 as SGHRS and CDR2 as YFSETQ. V was clipped by 2 bases and J by 0 bases, with 12 bases between them. CDR3 sequence (DNA): TGCGCCAGCAGCTTAGAAAGTAGGAGCTCTGGAAACACCATATATTTT. This encodes CASSLESRSSGNTIYF. The full variable domain, rest sourced from reference TRBV5-1 and TRBJ1-3, is KAGVTQTPRYLIKTRGQQVTLSCSPISGHRSVSWYQQTPGQGLQFLFEYFSETQRNKGNFPGRFSGRQFSNSRSEMNVSTLELGDSALYLCASSLESRSSGNTIYFGEGSWLTVV.

The rearrangement uses TRBV7-6 and TRBJ2-4; a possible D gene is TRBD1 (6 bases). This CDR3 contains 14 residues. From germline, CDR1 is SGHVS and CDR2 FNYEAQ. V lost 1 base to trimming and J lost 8 bases, with 12 bases between them. The DNA of the CDR3 is TGTGCCAGCAGCTTAGGGGCCAGGGGAGACATTCAGTACTTC. Protein: CASSLGARGDIQYF.

The chain links TRBV7-9 to TRBJ1-2, with a possible D match to TRBD1 (6 bases). Trimming left V 5 bases short and J 1 base short, with 20 bases between. The germline gives CDR1 SEHNR, CDR2 FQNEAQ (reference sequence). There are 17 residues in the CDR3. CDR3 sequence reads: CASSPGGQRTYNYGYTF. In DNA, the CDR3 is TGTGCCAGCAGCCCGGGAGGACAGCGCACTTATAACTATGGCTACACCTTC.

The rearrangement links TRBV19 to TRBJ2-7; 14 positions agree with TRBD2. The CDR3 length is 17 residues. V lost 1 base, J lost 5 bases, and 7 bases stayed unmatched. Germline V gene lookup returns CDR1 LNHDA and CDR2 SQIVND (reference sequence). CDR3 nucleotide sequence: TGTGCCAGTAGTATAGGGGGACTAGCGGGAGTGTTGGACGAGCAGTACTTC. It yields the protein CASSIGGLAGVLDEQYF.

The chain employs TRBV2 and TRBJ1-5, with D uncertain. CDR3 length: 13 residues. Trimming removed 6 bases from V and 2 bases from J, with 8 bases in between. Germline-derived CDR1 and CDR2 are SNHLY and FYNNEI. The CDR3 loop reads CASSAQGNQPQHF. CDR3 coding DNA: TGTGCCAGCAGCGCTCAGGGCAATCAGCCCCAGCATTTT.

The chain has TRBV4-3 and TRBJ2-1; D perhaps matches TRBD1 (6 bases). CDR3 length: 17 amino acids. The V end was cut by 0 bases, the J end by 10 bases, with 22 bases between. Germline CDR1 LGHNA, CDR2 YSLEER. DNA for the CDR3: TGCGCCAGCAGCCAAGATCCCCGGACAGTGGCCCCTTACGAGCAGTTCTTC. Translated, it gives CASSQDPRTVAPYEQFF.